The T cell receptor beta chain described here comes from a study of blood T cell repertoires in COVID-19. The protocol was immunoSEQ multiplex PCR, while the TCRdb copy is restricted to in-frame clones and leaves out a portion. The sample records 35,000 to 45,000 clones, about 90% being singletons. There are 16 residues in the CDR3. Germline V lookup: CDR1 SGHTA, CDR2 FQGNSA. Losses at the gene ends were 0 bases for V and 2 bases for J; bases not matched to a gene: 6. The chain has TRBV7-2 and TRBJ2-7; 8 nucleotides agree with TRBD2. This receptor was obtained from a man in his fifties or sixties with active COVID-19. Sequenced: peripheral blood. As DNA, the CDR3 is TGTGCCAGCAGCTTAGCCCCAGCGGGAGCTACCTACGAGCAGTACTTC. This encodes CASSLAPAGATYEQYF.